The source of this T cell receptor beta chain is a study of graft-versus-host responses after intestinal transplantation. To note about this clone: Its target is unknown.

The repertoire was sequenced with immunoSEQ multiplex PCR; TCRdb's copy has only in-frame clones and lacks some. This repertoire shows tens of thousands of clones, 80% to 90% found once; its top ten account for 2.5%. V was clipped by 3 bases and J by 0 bases; unmatched bases: 9. The CDR3 loop spans 19 amino acids. CDR1 is MNHEY and CDR2 is SMNVEV in the germline V gene (reference sequence). The genes are TRBV27 and TRBJ1-6, with 9 bases that match TRBD1. The origin of this receptor is a human donor who received an intestinal transplant. The starting material was unstimulated CD8+ T cells sorted from spleen or lymph node cells, obtained before intestinal transplant. DNA for the CDR3: TGTGCCAGCAGTTTGACGGGACAGGGCTCAAGCTCCTATAATTCACCCCTCCACTTT. It is translated as CASSLTGQGSSSYNSPLHF.